Below, 15 T cell receptor beta chains from the same sample are listed, as sequenced in a study of T cells expressing NK-cell markers. TCRdb reworked the 5' RACE reads into one entry per CDR3 protein, no DNA. The table gives 150,000 or so distinct CDR3 sequences; the top ten clones make up roughly 18% of it. Sequencing input: blood T cells: a sorted CD56 or NKG2C T cell subset, CD4+ or CD8+ T cells, or bulk PBMC T cells (not recorded which). The origin of the receptors is a woman aged 18 to 75 in good health.

The genes are TRBV6-5 and TRBJ2-3; TCRdb lists TRBD2, though no DNA is available to test this call. Germline values: CDR1 MNHEY, CDR2 SVGAGI. This CDR3 spans 19 amino acids. CDR3 region: CASSYLPGASGSSTDTQYF.

The chain's CDR3 is CASSSQATGNTEAFF. This chain uses TRBV18 with TRBJ1-1; the TRBD1 assignment by TCRdb is unverifiable without DNA. The CDR3 has 15 residues. Germline V CDR1 and CDR2: KGHSH, LQKENI.

CDR3 sequence reads: CASSLGQGAVSYGYTF. This chain links TRBV5-1 with TRBJ1-2; TCRdb reports TRBD1, a call that lacks DNA to check it against. Germline lookup yields CDR1 SGHRS and CDR2 YFSETQ. This CDR3 is built from 16 residues.

This sequence joins TRBV7-9 and TRBJ2-3; there is no DNA to check the TCRdb D call of TRBD1. The CDR3 length is 11 residues. The V gene's germline CDR1 is SEHNR and CDR2 FQNEAQ (reference sequence). The CDR3 protein is CASSVTGLPYF.

The V and J genes are TRBV11-3 and TRBJ2-2. The CDR3 contains 15 residues. CDR1 is SGHNT, CDR2 YENEEA, per germline. CDR3 sequence: CASSRGWGNTGELFF.

The CDR3: CASSSSSLAGYEQFF. This chain uses TRBV5-1 with TRBJ2-1; with no DNA, the TCRdb D assignment of TRBD2 cannot be verified. The CDR3 has 15 residues. Germline CDR1 SGHRS, CDR2 YFSETQ.

The rearrangement joins TRBV5-1 to TRBJ2-7. Germline assignment: CDR1 SGHRS and CDR2 YFSETQ. The CDR3 spans 15 residues. This CDR3 reads CASSLRLGSSYEQYF.

This chain connects TRBV28 to TRBJ2-5; TCRdb picks TRBD2, but there is no DNA to check that call. Germline CDR1 MDHEN, CDR2 SYDVKM. The CDR3 consists of 16 residues. CDR3 protein: CASSLFPSGMGETQYF.

This chain uses TRBV5-6 with TRBJ2-3; TCRdb designates TRBD1, a call that cannot be tested without DNA. Germline CDR1 and CDR2: SGHDT and YYEEEE. CDR3 size: 16 residues. This CDR3 is CASSLLGPNPRDTQYF. The full variable domain, rest sourced from reference TRBV5-6 and TRBJ2-3, is DAGVTQSPTHLIKTRGQQVTLRCSPKSGHDTVSWYQQALGQGPQFIFQYYEEEERQRGNFPDRFSGHQFPNYSSELNVNALLLGDSALYLCASSLLGPNPRDTQYFGPGTRLTVL.

The chain joins TRBV5-1 to TRBJ1-3. CDR3 length: 14 residues. Germline loops: CDR1 SGHRS, CDR2 YFSETQ. The CDR3 region is CASSLAQGENTIYF.

The CDR3 loop is CASQRTGIVDYEQYF. The chain couples TRBV27 to TRBJ2-7; there is no DNA to check the TCRdb D call of TRBD1. CDR1 is MNHEY and CDR2 is SMNVEV in the germline V gene (reference sequence). The CDR3 sequence is 15 residues long.

The chain carries TRBV7-2 and TRBJ2-1; the D gene TCRdb calls, TRBD1, cannot be checked with no DNA. The germline CDR1 and CDR2 sequences are SGHTA and FQGNSA. CDR3 length: 17 residues. CDR3 loop: CASSIAPGQTSYNEQFF.

This sequence joins TRBV11-2 and TRBJ2-7; TCRdb calls TRBD1, which cannot be checked without DNA. This CDR3 has 16 residues. Germline loops: CDR1 SGHAT, CDR2 FQNNGV. The CDR3 region is CASSLRAGQGSYEQYF.

The rearrangement joins TRBV7-8 to TRBJ2-7; TCRdb returns TRBD2, unconfirmable since there is no DNA. The germline V gene encodes CDR1 SGHVS and CDR2 FQNEAQ. This CDR3 is built from 15 residues. This CDR3 is CASSSTGPGAYEQYF.

This rearrangement joins TRBV11-2 to TRBJ1-3. Germline CDR1 is SGHAT and CDR2 is FQNNGV. The CDR3 runs 15 residues. The CDR3 region is CASSQPPSSGNTIYF.